The TCR beta chain under discussion was sequenced for a study of response to subunit inactivated influenza vaccine. MiXCR, applied by TCRdb to the RT-PCR reads, yields one record per CDR3 protein. The sample lists 170,000 or so distinct CDR3 sequences, roughly 10% seen once, with about a third in the top ten. Study conclusions and caveats: It was the authors' suggestion that each seasonal influenza vaccination recruits few new T cells.

CDR1 is SGHRS and CDR2 is YFSETQ in the germline V gene. There are 13 residues in the CDR3. V shed 0 bases and J shed 5 bases, with 6 bases lying between them. With regard to this clonotype: What it binds is unknown.

This sequence originates from a man between 50 and 75 years old who received an inactivated influenza vaccine. The chain links TRBV5-1 to TRBJ1-5, with D uncertain. This material consisted of CD8+ T cells sorted from PBMCs, taken less than 30 months after vaccination. In nucleotides, the CDR3 is TGCGCCAGCAGCTTGGACCCTGATCAGCCCCAGCATTTT. This sequence encodes CASSLDPDQPQHF.